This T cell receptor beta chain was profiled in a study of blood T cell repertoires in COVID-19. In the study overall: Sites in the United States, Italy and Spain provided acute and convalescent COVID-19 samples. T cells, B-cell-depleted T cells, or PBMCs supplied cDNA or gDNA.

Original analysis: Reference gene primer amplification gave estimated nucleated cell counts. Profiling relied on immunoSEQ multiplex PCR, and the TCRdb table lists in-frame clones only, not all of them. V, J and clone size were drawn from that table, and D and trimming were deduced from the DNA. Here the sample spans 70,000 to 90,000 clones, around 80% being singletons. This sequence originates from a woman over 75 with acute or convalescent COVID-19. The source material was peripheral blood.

CDR3 sequence: CASSLHPTAPTYEQYF. The CDR3 DNA reads as TGTGCCAGCAGTCTCCACCCGACAGCGCCCACCTACGAGCAGTACTTC. The chain links TRBV7-2 to TRBJ2-7, with D possibly TRBD1 on 5 matching bases. The V end was cut by 6 bases, the J end by 2 bases, with 20 bases between. The CDR3 sequence is 16 residues long. CDR1 is SGHTA and CDR2 is FQGNSA in the germline V gene. The variable domain in full, with the rest retrieved from reference TRBV7-2 and TRBJ2-7, is GAGVSQSPSNKVTEKGKDVELRCDPISGHTALYWYRQSLGQGLEFLIYFQGNSAPDKSGLPSDRFSAERTGGSVSTLTIQRTQQEDSAVYLCASSLHPTAPTYEQYFGPGTRLTVT.